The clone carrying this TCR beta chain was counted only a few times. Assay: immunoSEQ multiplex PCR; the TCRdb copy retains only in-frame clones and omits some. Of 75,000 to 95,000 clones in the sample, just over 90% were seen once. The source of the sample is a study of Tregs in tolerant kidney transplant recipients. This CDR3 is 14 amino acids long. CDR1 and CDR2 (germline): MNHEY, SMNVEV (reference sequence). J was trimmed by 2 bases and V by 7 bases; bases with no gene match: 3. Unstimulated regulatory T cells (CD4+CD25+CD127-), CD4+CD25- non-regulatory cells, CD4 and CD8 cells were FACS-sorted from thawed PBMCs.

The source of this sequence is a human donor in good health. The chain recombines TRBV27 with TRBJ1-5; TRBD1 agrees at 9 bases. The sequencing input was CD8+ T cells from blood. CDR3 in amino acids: CASTGQGRNQPQHF. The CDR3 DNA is TGTGCCAGCACGGGACAGGGTCGCAATCAGCCCCAGCATTTT.